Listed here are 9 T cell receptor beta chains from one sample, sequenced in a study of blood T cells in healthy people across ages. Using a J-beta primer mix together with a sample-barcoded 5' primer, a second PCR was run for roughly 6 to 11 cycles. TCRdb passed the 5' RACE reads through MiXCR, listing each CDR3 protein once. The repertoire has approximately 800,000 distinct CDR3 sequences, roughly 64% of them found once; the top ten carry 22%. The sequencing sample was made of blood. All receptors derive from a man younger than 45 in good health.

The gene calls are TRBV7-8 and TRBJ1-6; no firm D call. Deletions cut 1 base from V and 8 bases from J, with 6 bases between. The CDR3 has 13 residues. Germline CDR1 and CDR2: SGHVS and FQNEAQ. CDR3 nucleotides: TGTGCCAGCAGCTTAGTCCGGGATTCACCCCTCCACTTT. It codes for CASSLVRDSPLHF.

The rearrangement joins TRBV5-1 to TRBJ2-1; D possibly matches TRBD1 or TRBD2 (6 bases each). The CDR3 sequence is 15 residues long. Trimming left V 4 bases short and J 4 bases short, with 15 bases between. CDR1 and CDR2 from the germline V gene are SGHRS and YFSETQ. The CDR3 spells CASSVGGRGYNEQFF. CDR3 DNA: TGCGCCAGCAGCGTAGGGGGACGGGGGTACAATGAGCAGTTCTTC.

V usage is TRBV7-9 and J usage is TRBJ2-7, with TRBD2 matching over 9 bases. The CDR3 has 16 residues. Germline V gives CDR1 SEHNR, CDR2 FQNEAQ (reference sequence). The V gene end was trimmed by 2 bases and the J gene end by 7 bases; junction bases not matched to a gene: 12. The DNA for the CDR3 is TGTGCCAGCAGCTTACTTGCGGGAGGGCTATCGGGGGAGCAGTACTTC. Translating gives CASSLLAGGLSGEQYF.

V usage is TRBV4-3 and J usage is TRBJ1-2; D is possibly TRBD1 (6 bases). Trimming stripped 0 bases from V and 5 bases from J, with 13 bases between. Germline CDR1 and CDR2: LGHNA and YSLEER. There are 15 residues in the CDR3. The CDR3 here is CASSQDVRQEYGYTF. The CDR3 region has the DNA TGCGCCAGCAGCCAAGATGTGAGACAGGAGTATGGCTACACCTTC.

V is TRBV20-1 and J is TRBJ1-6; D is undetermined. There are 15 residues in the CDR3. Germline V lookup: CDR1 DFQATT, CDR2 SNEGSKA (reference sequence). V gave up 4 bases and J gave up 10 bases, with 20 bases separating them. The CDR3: CSAKPLMGGESPLHF. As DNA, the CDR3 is TGCAGTGCTAAACCCCTCATGGGCGGGGAATCACCCCTCCACTTT.

This CDR3 reads CSVESDRGLTEAFF. DNA for the CDR3: TGCAGCGTTGAGTCTGACAGGGGCTTGACTGAAGCTTTCTTT. This chain connects TRBV29-1 to TRBJ1-1; 8 nucleotides agree with TRBD1. Germline V gene lookup returns CDR1 SQVTM and CDR2 ANQGSEA. With 3 bases clipped from V and 5 bases from J, the junction kept 8 bases outside the gene matches. This CDR3 comprises 14 residues.

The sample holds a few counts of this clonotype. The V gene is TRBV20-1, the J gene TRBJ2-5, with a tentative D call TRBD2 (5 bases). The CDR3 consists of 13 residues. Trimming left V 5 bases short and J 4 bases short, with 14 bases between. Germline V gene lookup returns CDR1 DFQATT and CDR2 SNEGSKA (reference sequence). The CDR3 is CSAQSPGVETQYF. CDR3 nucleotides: TGCAGTGCTCAAAGCCCCGGGGTAGAGACCCAGTACTTC.

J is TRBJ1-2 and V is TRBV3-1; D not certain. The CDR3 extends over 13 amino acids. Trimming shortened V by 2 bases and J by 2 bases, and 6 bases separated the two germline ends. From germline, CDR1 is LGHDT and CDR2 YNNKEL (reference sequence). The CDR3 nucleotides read TGTGCCAGCAGCCAACAGAAAAACTATGGCTACACCTTC. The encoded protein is CASSQQKNYGYTF. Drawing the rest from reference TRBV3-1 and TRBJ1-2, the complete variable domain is DTAVSQTPKYLVTQMGNDKSIKCEQNLGHDTMYWYKQDSKKFLKIMFSYNNKELIINETVPNRFSPKSPDKAHLNLHINSLELGDSAVYFCASSQQKNYGYTFGSGTRLTVV.

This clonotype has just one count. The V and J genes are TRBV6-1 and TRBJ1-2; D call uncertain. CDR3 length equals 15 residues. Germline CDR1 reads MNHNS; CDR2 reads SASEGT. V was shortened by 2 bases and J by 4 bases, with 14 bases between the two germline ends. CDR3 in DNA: TGTGCCAGCAGTGAATACACATCGCCCTTCTATGGCTACACCTTC. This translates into CASSEYTSPFYGYTF.